This TCR beta chain was sequenced during a study of PD-1 blockade in mismatch repair-deficient tumors. The V and J ends lost 6 bases and 5 bases respectively, with 17 bases between them. The germline V gene has CDR1 LGHNT and CDR2 FRNRAP. The CDR3 runs to 15 residues. Libraries were prepared by immunoSEQ multiplex PCR; TCRdb keeps only in-frame clonotypes and omits some of them. The table includes tens of thousands of clones, approximately 78% detected once. The sample here was peripheral blood, taken 4 weeks after starting pembrolizumab. This receptor was identified in an adult with mismatch repair-deficient cancer. The genes are TRBV12-5 and TRBJ2-4; maybe TRBD1 (6 bases). CDR3 in amino acids: CASGSSRTVENIQYF. CDR3 coding DNA: TGTGCTAGTGGCTCCTCTAGGACAGTAGAAAACATTCAGTACTTC.